This TCR beta chain was documented in a study of metastatic and nonmetastatic thyroid tumors. Whole-study results and caveats: A significant increase in TCR beta diversity was reportedly seen in malignant thyroid tumors relative to benign nodules, in blood and tumor.

Authors' analysis steps: The study built a papillary thyroid cancer distant-metastasis classifier from CDR3 differences across clinicopathological groups. TCRdb redid the clone calls on the PCR reads using MiXCR. The V and J calls follow TCRdb's processing rather than the paper's. The sample consists of under 35,000 clones, 20% to 30% of them appearing once. In this sample, this clone turned up many times. The antigen is undetermined. An end of the junction differs from the germline gene, which may be a read error. The identical CDR3 is also encoded by other nucleotide sequences in the sample. Germline V gene data show CDR1 as MDHEN and CDR2 as SYDVKM. This CDR3 contains 15 residues. All patients were treatment-naive before thyroid surgery.

This chain uses TRBV28 with TRBJ2-7, with 10 bases aligning to TRBD2. The specimen was blood. The sequence came from a female donor with papillary thyroid cancer or a benign thyroid nodule (not recorded which). Some clones in this sample may be carry-over from other donors' samples. The CDR3 DNA reads TGCGCCAGCAGCATGGCTAGCGGGAGAACGTACGAGCAGTACTTC. Its protein product is CASSMASGRTYEQYF.